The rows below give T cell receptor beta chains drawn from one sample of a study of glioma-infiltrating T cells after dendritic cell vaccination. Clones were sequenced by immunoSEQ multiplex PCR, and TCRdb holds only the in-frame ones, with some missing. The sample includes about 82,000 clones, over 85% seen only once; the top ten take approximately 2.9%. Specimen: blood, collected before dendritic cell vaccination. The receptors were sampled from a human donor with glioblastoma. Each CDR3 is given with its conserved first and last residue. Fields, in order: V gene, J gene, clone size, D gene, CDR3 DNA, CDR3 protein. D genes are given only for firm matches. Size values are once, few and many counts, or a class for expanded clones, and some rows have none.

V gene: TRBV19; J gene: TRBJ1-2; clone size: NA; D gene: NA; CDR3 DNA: TGTGCCAGTACCCAATCGGGGGGCCCCTACACCTTC; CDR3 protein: CASTQSGGPYTF
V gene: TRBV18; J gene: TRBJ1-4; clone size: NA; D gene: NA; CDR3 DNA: TGTGCCAGCCGCACCCGTACTGCAACTAATGAAAAACTGTTTTTT; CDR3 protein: CASRTRTATNEKLFF
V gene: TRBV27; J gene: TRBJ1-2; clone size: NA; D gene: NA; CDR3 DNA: TGTGCCAGCAGTTTCACAGGGAGCTATGGCTACACCTTC; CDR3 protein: CASSFTGSYGYTF
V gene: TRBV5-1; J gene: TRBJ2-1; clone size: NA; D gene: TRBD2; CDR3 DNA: TGCGCCAGCAGCTTGGAACTAGCGGGAGGCAATGAGCAGTTCTTC; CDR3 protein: CASSLELAGGNEQFF
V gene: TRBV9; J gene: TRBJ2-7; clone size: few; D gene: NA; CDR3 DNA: TGTGCCAGCAGCGGCAACCGGGCAGGGGCAGGCGAGCAGTACTTC; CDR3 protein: CASSGNRAGAGEQYF
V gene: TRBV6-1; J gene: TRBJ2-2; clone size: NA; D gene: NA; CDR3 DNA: TGTGCCATTGATCGGGATAACACCGGGGAGCTGTTTTTT; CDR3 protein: CAIDRDNTGELFF
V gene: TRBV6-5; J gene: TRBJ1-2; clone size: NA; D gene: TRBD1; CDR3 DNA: TGTGCCAGCAGTTACTCGAGACAGGGAGCTTCTTATGGCTACACCTTC; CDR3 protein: CASSYSRQGASYGYTF
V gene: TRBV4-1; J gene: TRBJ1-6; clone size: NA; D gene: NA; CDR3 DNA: TGCGCCAGCAGCAGCGGGACTAATAATTCACCCCTCCACTTT; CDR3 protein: CASSSGTNNSPLHF
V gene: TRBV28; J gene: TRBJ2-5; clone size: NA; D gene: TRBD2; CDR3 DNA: TGTGCCAGCAGACTACTAGCGGCCGCTCAAAAAGAGACCCAGTACTTC; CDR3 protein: CASRLLAAAQKETQYF
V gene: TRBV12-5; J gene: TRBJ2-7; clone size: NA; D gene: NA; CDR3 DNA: TGTGCTAGTGGCTTAGAGGGCGGCGGCTCCTACGAGCAGTACTTC; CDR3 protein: CASGLEGGGSYEQYF
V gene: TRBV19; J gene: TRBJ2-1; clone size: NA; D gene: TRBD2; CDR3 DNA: TGTGCCAGTAGCATGACCGGGACTACCAATGAGCAGTTCTTC; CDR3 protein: CASSMTGTTNEQFF
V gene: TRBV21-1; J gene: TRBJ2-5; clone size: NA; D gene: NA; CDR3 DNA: TGTGCCTCGGGGGGGAAGACCCAGTACTTC; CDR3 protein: CASGGKTQYF
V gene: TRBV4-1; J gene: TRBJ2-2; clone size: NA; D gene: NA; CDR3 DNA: TGCGCCAGCAGCCAAGCCGGGTCCCTATCCACCGGGGAGCTGTTTTTT; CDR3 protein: CASSQAGSLSTGELFF
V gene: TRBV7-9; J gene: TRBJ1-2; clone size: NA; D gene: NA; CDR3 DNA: TGTGCCAGCAGCTTATGGGAGAACTATGGCTACACCTTC; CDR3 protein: CASSLWENYGYTF
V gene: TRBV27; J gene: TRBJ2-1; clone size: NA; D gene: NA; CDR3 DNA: TGTGCCAGCAGCAGACCGGGACTCCAGAACAATGAGCAGTTCTTC; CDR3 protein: CASSRPGLQNNEQFF
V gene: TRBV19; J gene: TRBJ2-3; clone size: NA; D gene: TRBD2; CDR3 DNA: TGTGCCAGTAGAGAACAGGGCTACCGGCGGGAGGGCCGCACAGATACGCAGTATTTT; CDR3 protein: CASREQGYRREGRTDTQYF
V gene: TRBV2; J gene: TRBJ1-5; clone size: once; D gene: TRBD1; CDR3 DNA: TGTGCCAGCAGTTCTCGCACGGGACAGGGGAGCCAGCCCCAGCATTTT; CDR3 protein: CASSSRTGQGSQPQHF
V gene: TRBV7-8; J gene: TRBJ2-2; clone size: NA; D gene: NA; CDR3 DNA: TGTGCCAGCAGCTTAGTGAGAGGGAGCACCGGGGAGCTGTTTTTT; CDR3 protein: CASSLVRGSTGELFF
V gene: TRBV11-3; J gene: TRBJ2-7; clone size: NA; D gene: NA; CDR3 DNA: TGTGCCAGCAGCTTAGGGGGCGTCGGGGAGCAGTACTTC; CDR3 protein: CASSLGGVGEQYF
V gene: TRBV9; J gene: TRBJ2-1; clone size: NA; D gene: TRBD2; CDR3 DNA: TGTGCCAGCAGCCCCGAAGCGGGAGGGAGGAATGAGCAGTTCTTC; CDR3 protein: CASSPEAGGRNEQFF
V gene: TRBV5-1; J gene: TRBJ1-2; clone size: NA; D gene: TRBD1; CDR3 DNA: TGCGCCAGCAGCCCGGGACAGAACTATGGCTACACCTTC; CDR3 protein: CASSPGQNYGYTF
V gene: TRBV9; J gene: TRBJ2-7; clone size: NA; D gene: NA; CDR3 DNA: TGTGCCAGCAGCGGGGGGCGCCGTGGCGAGCAGTACTTC; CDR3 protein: CASSGGRRGEQYF
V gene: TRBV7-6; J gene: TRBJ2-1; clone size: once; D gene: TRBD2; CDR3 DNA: TGTGCCAGCAGCTCGCAAAGTTCGACTAGCGCGGATGAGCAGTTCTTC; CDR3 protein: CASSSQSSTSADEQFF
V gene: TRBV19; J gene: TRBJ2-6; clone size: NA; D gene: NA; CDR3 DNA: TGTGCCAGCCAAGTGAGCTCTGGGGCCAACGTCCTGACTTTC; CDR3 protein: CASQVSSGANVLTF
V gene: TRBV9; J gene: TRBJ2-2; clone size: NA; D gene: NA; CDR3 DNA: TGTGCCAGCAGCGCTCCACCTGGGCAAACTAACACCGGGGAGCTGTTTTTT; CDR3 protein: CASSAPPGQTNTGELFF
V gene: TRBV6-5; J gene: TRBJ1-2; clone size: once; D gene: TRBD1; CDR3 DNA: TGTGCCAGCAGTAACCCCCGGGACAGCTACTATGGCTACACCTTC; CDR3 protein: CASSNPRDSYYGYTF
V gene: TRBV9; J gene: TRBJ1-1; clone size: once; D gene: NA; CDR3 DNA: TGTGCCAGCAGCGTAGTGGCGGGGTCTGAAGCTTTCTTT; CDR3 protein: CASSVVAGSEAFF
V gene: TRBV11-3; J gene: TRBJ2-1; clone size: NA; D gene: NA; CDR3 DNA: TGTGCCAGCAGCTTAGGGCTAGTTTGGTCCTACAATGAGCAGTTCTTC; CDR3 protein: CASSLGLVWSYNEQFF
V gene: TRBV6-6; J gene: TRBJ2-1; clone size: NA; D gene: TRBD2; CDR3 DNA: TGTGCCAGCACACCCCGGGGGGAACGGGGTTATGAGCAGTTCTTC; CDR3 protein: CASTPRGERGYEQFF
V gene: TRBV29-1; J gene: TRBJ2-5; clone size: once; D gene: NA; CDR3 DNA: TGCAGCGTTTCGGCTAGCGCCTTGGAGGGGACCCAGTACTTC; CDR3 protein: CSVSASALEGTQYF
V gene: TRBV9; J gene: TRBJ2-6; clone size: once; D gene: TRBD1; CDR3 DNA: TGTGCCAGCAGCGTAGGACAGGGATCAGGGGCCAACGTCCTGACTTTC; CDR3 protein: CASSVGQGSGANVLTF
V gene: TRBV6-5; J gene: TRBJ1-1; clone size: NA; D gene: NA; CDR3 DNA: TGTGCCAGCAGTTACTCATCGGGTGTAACGAACACTGAAGCTTTCTTT; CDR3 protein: CASSYSSGVTNTEAFF
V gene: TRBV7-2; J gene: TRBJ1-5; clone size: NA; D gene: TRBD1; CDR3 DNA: TGTGCCAGCAGCTTAGGCGACAGGGATCGGCCCCAGCATTTT; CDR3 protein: CASSLGDRDRPQHF
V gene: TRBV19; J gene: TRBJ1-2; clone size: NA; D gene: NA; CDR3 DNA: TGTGCCAGTAGTAACGGAGGCGCTGGCTACACCTTC; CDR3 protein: CASSNGGAGYTF
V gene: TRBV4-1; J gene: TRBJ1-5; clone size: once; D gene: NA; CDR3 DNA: TGCGCCAGCAGCCAAGAGGGCCAGGGCGATCAGCCCCAGCATTTT; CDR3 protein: CASSQEGQGDQPQHF
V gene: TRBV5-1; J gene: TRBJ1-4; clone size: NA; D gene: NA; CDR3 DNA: TGCGCCAGCAGCTTGGCCGGCAGGGTGGATGAAAAACTGTTTTTT; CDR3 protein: CASSLAGRVDEKLFF
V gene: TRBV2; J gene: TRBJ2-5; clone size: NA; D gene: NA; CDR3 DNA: TGTGCCAGCAGTCCCGACAGGTTCCAAGAGACCCAGTACTTC; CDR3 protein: CASSPDRFQETQYF
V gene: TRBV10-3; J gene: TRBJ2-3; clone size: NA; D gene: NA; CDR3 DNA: TGTGCCATCAGTGAGTCAGCCAGGGAAAACACAGATACGCAGTATTTT; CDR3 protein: CAISESARENTDTQYF
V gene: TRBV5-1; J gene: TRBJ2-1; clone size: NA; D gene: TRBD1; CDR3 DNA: TGCGCCAGCGGCCGTGGACAGGTATACAATGAGCAGTTCTTC; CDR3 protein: CASGRGQVYNEQFF
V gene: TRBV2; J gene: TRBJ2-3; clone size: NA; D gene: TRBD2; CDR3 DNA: TGTGCCAGCACGGAAGGACTAGCGGGGGGTTCAGATACGCAGTATTTT; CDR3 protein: CASTEGLAGGSDTQYF
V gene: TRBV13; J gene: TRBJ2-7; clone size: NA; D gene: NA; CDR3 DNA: TGTGCCAGCAGCACACAGGGAAGGGGCCACGAGCAGTACTTC; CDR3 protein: CASSTQGRGHEQYF
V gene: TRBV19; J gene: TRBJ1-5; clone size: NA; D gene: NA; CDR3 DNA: TGTGCCAGTAGTCGGGGGGGGGTAGATCAGCCCCAGCATTTT; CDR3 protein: CASSRGGVDQPQHF
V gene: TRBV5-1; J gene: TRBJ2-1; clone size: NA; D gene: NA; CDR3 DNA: TGCGCCAGCAGCTTGGCGCCCGGACAGAACTACAATGAGCAGTTCTTC; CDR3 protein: CASSLAPGQNYNEQFF
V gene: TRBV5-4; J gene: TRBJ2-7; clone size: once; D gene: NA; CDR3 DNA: TGTGCCAGCAGCTTGAGGTCAGAGGGAGGAGAGCAGTACTTC; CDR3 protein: CASSLRSEGGEQYF
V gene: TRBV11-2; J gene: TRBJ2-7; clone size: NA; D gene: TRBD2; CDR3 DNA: TGTGCCAGCAGCGTAGCGGGGGGGCCTTACGAGCAGTACTTC; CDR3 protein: CASSVAGGPYEQYF
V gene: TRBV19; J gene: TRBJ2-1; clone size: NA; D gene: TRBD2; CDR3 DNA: TGTGCCAGTAGTCATAGCGGGAGTAATGAGCAGTTCTTC; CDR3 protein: CASSHSGSNEQFF
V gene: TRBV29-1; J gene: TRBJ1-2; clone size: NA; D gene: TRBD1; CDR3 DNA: TGCAGCGTCGGGACAGGGGCCAACTATGGCTACACCTTC; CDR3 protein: CSVGTGANYGYTF
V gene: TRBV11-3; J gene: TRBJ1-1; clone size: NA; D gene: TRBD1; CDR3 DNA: TGTGCCAGCAGTCGGGACAGGAACACTGAAGCTTTCTTT; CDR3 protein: CASSRDRNTEAFF
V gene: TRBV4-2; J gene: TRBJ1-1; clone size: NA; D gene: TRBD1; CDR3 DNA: TGTGCCAGCAGCCAAGGGACAGGAGGGGTAGATACTGAAGCTTTCTTT; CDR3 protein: CASSQGTGGVDTEAFF
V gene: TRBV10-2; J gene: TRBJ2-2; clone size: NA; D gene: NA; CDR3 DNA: TGCGCCAGCAAGGACAGATGGAACACCGGGGAGCTGTTTTTT; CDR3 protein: CASKDRWNTGELFF
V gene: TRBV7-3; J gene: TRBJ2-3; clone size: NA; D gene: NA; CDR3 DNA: TGTGCCAGCAGCACCAGGGGGGTAAATACGCAGTATTTT; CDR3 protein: CASSTRGVNTQYF
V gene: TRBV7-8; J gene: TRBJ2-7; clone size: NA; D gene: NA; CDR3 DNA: TGTGCCAGCAGCTTAGGTTTAGCTCCCTACGAGCAGTACTTC; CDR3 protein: CASSLGLAPYEQYF
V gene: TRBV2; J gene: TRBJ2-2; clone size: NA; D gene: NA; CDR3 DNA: TGTGCCATCCCACGAAGGGGGGGCGTCACCGGGGAGCTGTTTTTT; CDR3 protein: CAIPRRGGVTGELFF
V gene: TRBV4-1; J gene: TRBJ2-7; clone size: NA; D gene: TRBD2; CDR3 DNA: TGCGCCAGCAGCCAAGAACGGCGGGAGGGCTCCTACGAGCAGTACTTC; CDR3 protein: CASSQERREGSYEQYF
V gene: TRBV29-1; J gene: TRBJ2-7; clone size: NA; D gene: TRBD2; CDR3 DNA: TGCAGCGTTGGTACTAGCGGGAGGGACGAGCAGTACTTC; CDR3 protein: CSVGTSGRDEQYF
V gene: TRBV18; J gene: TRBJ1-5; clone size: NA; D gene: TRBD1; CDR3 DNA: TGTGCCAGCTCGTCCAGTCAGGGGGCAGTTCAGCCCCAGCATTTT; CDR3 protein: CASSSSQGAVQPQHF
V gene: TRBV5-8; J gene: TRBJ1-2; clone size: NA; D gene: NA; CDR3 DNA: TGTGCCAGCAGCTCAGACAGGCCCGGCCGAGGCTACACCTTC; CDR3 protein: CASSSDRPGRGYTF